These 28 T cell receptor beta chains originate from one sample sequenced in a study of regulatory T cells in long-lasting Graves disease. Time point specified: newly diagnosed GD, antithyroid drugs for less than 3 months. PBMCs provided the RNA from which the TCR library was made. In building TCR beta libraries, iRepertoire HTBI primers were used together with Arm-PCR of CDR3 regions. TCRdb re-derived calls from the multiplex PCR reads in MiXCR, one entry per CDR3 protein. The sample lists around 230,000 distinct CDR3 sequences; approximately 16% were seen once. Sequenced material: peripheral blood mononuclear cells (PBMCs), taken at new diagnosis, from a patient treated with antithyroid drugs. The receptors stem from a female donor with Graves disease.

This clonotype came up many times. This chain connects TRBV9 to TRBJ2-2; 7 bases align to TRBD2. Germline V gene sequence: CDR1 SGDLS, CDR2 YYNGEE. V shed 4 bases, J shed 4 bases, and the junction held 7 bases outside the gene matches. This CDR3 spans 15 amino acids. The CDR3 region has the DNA TGTGCCAGCAGCAATAGCGGGTTCCCCACCGGGGAGCTGTTTTTT. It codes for CASSNSGFPTGELFF.

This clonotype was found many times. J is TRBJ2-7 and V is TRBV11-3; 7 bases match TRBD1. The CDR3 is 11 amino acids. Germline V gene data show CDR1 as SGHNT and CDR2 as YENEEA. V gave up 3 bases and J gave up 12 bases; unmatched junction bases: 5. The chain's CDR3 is CASSFGQEAYF. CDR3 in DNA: TGTGCCAGCAGCTTTGGACAGGAGGCGTACTTC.

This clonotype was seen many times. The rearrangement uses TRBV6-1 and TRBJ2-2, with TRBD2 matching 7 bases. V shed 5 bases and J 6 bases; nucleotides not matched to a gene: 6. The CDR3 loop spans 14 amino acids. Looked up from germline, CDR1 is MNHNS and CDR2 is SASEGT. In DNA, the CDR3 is TGTGCCAGCAGTCCGAGCGGGATCGCCGGGGAGCTGTTTTTT. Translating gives CASSPSGIAGELFF.

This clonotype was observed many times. DNA for the CDR3: TGTGCCAGCAGCTTAGCGCTCGTAGATACGCAGTATTTT. Translated, it gives CASSLALVDTQYF. The chain carries TRBV7-8 and TRBJ2-3; D is unclear. The V gene lost 0 bases and the J gene lost 5 bases, with 6 bases spanning the gap. CDR1 and CDR2 from the germline V gene are SGHVS and FQNEAQ. CDR3 length: 13 amino acids.

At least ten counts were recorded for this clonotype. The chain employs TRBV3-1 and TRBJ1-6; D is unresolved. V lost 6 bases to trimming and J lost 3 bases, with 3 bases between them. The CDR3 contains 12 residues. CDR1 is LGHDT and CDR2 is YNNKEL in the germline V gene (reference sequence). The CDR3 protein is CASSHYNSPLHF. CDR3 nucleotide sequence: TGTGCCAGCAGTCACTATAATTCACCCCTCCACTTT. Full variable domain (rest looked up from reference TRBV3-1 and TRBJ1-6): DTAVSQTPKYLVTQMGNDKSIKCEQNLGHDTMYWYKQDSKKFLKIMFSYNNKELIINETVPNRFSPKSPDKAHLNLHINSLELGDSAVYFCASSHYNSPLHFGNGTRLTVT.

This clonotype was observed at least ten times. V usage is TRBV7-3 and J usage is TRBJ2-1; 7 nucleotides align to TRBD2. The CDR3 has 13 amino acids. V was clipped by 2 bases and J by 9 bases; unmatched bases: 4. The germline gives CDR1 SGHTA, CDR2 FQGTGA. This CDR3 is CASSLHGEGEQFF. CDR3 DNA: TGTGCCAGCAGCTTACATGGGGAGGGTGAGCAGTTCTTC. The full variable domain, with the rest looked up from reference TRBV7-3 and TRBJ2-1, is GAGVSQTPSNKVTEKGKYVELRCDPISGHTALYWYRQSLGQGPEFLIYFQGTGAADDSGLPNDRFFAVRPEGSVSTLKIQRTERGDSAVYLCASSLHGEGEQFFGPGTRLTVL.

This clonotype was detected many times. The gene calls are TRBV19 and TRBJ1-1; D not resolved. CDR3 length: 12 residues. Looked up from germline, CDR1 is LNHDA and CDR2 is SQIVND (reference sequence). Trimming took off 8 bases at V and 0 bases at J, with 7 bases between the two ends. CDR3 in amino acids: CASFGLNTEAFF. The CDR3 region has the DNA TGTGCCAGTTTCGGGTTGAACACTGAAGCTTTCTTT.

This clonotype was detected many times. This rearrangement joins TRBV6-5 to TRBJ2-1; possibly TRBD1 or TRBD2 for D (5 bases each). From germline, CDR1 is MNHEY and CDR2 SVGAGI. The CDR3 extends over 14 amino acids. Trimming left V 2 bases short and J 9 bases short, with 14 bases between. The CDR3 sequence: CASSYIGTDGEQFF. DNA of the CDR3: TGTGCCAGCAGTTACATTGGGACCGACGGTGAGCAGTTCTTC.

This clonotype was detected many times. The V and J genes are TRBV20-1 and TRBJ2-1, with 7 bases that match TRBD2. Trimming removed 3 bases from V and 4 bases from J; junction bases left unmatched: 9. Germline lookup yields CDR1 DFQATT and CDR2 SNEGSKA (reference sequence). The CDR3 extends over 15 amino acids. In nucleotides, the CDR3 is TGCAGTGCTAGGTGGGAGGGAACCCTATACAATGAGCAGTTCTTC. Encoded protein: CSARWEGTLYNEQFF.

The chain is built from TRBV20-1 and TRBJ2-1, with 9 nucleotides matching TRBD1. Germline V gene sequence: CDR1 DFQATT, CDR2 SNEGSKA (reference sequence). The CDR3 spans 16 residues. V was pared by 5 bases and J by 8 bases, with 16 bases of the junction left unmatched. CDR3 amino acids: CSAPRAGTGRGHEQFF. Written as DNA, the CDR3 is TGCAGTGCTCCTAGGGCGGGGACAGGGCGTGGGCATGAGCAGTTCTTC.

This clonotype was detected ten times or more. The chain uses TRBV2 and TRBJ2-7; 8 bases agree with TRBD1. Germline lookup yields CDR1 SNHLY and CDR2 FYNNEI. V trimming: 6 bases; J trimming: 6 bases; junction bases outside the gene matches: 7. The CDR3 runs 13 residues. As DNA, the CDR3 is TGTGCCAGCAGCCCTCAGGGGGCTCTCGAGCAGTACTTC. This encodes CASSPQGALEQYF.

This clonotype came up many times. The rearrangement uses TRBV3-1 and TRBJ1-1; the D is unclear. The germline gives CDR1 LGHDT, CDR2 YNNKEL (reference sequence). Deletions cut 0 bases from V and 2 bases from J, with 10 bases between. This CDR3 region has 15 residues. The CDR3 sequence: CASSQDMGSNTEAFF. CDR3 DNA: TGTGCCAGCAGCCAAGACATGGGCAGCAACACTGAAGCTTTCTTT.

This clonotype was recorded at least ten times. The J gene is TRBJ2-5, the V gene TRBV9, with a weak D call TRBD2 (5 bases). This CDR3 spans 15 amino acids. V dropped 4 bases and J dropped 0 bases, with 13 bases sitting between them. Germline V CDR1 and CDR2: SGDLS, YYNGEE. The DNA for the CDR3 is TGTGCCAGCAGCCCCCGTGTGGAGGACCAAGAGACCCAGTACTTC. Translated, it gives CASSPRVEDQETQYF.

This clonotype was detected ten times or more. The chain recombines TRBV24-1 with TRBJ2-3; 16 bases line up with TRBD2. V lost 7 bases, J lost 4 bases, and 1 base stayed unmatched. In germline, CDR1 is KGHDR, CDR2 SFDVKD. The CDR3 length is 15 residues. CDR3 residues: CATRGLAGGSDTQYF. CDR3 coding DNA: TGTGCCACCAGGGGACTAGCGGGAGGGTCAGATACGCAGTATTTT.

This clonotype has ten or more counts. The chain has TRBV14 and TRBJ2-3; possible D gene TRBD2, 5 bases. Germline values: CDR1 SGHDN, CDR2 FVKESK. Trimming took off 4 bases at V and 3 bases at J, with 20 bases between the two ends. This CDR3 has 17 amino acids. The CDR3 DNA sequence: TGTGCCAGCAGCCCCCGTACCCGTTCGGGGTCGACAGATACGCAGTATTTT. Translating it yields CASSPRTRSGSTDTQYF.

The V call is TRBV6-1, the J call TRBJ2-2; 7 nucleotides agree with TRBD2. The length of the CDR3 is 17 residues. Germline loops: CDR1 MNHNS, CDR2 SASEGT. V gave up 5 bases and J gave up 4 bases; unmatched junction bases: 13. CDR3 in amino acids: CASSRLTGGSGTGELFF. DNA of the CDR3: TGTGCCAGCAGTAGATTGACGGGCGGGAGCGGCACCGGGGAGCTGTTTTTT.

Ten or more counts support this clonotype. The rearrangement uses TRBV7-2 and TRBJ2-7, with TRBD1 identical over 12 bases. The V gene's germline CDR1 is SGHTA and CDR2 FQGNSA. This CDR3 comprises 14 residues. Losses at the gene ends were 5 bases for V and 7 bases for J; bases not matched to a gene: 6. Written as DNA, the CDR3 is TGTGCCAGCAGCCGAGGGGACAGGGGGCGAGAGCAGTACTTC. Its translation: CASSRGDRGREQYF.

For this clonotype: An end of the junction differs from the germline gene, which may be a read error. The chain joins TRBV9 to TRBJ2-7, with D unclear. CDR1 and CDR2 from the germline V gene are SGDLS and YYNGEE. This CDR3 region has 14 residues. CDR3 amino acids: CGSSAGNSSYEQYF. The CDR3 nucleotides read TGTGGCAGCAGCGCCGGTAATAGCTCCTACGAGCAGTACTTC.

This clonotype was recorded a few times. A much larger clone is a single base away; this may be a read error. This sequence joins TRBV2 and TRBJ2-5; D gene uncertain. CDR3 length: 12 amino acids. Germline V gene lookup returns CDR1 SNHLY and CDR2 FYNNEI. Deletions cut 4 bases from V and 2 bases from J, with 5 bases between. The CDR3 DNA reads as TGTGCCAGCAGTGTTAGGCAAGAGACCCAGTACTTC. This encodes CASSVRQETQYF.

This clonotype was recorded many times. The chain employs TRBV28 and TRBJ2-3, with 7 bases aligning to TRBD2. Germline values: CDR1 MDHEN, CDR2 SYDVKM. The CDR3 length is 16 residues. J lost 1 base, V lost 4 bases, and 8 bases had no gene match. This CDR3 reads CASSSATSKGTDTQYF. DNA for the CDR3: TGTGCCAGCAGTTCCGCGACTAGCAAGGGCACAGATACGCAGTATTTT.

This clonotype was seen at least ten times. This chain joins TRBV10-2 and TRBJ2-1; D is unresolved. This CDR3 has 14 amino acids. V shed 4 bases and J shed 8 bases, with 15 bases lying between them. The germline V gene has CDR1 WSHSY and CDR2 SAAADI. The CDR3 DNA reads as TGCGCCAGCAGTGGGATAACCCCCTGGGATGAGCAGTTCTTC. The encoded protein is CASSGITPWDEQFF.

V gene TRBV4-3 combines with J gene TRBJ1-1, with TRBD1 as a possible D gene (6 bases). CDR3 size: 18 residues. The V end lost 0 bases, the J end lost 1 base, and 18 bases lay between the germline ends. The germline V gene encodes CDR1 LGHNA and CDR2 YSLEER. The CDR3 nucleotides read TGCGCCAGCAGCCAAGATTGGGGGCGAAGGATGGGGAACACTGAAGCTTTCTTT. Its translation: CASSQDWGRRMGNTEAFF.

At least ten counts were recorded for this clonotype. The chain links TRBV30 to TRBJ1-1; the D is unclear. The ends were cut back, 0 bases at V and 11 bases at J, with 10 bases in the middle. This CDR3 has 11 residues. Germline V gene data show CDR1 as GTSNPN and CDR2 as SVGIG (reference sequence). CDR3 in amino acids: CAWSVRSRAFF. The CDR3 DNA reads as TGTGCCTGGAGTGTACGGTCACGGGCTTTCTTT.

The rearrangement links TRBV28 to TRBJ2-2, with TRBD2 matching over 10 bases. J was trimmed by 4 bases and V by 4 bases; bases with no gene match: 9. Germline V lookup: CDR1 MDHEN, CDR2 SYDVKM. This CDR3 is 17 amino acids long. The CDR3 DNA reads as TGTGCCAGCAGTTCATCTAGCGGGAGACTACTCACCGGGGAGCTGTTTTTT. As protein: CASSSSSGRLLTGELFF. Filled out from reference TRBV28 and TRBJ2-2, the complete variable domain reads DVKVTQSSRYLVKRTGEKVFLECVQDMDHENMFWYRQDPGLGLRLIYFSYDVKMKEKGDIPEGYSVSREKKERFSLILESASTNQTSMYLCASSSSSGRLLTGELFFGEGSRLTVL.

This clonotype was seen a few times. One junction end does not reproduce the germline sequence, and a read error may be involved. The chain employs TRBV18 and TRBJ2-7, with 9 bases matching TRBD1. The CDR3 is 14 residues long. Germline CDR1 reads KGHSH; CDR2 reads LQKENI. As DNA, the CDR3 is TGTGCCAGCTCACCACCGGGACAGGGCTACAAGCAGTACTTC. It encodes CASSPPGQGYKQYF.

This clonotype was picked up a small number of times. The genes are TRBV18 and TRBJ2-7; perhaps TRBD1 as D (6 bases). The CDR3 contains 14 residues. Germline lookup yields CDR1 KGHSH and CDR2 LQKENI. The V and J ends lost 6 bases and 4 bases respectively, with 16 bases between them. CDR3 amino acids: CASSQQGGQYEQYF. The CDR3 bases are TGTGCCAGCTCCCAACAGGGTGGGCAGTACGAGCAGTACTTC.

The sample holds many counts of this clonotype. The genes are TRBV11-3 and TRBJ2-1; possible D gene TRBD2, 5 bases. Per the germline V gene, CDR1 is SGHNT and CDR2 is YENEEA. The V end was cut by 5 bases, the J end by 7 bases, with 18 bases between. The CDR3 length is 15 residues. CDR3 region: CASSRGAGVGNEQFF. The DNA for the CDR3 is TGTGCCAGCAGCAGAGGCGCGGGTGTCGGGAATGAGCAGTTCTTC.

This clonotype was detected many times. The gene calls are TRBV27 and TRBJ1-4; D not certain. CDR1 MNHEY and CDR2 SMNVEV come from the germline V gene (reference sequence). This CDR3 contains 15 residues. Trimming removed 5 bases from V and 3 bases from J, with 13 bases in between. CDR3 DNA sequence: TGTGCCAGCAGTCCCCTCGGCGGTTCTAATGAAAAACTGTTTTTT. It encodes CASSPLGGSNEKLFF.